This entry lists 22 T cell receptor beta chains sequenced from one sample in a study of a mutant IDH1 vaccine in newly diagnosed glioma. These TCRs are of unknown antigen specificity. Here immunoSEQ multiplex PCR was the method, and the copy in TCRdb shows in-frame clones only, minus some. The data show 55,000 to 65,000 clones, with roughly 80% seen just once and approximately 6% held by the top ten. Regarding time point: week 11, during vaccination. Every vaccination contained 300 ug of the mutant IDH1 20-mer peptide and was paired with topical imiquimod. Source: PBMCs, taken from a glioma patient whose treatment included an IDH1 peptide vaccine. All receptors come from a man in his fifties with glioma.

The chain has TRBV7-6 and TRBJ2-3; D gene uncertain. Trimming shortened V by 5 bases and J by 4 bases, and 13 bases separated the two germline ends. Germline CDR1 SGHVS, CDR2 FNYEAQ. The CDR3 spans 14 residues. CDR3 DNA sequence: TGTGCCAGCAGCAAGCGCTCTGGGGCAGATACGCAGTATTTT. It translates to CASSKRSGADTQYF. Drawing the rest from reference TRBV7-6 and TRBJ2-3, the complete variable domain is GAGVSQSPRYKVTKRGQDVALRCDPISGHVSLYWYRQALGQGPEFLTYFNYEAQQDKSGLPNDRFSAERPEGSISTLTIQRTEQRDSAMYRCASSKRSGADTQYFGPGTRLTVL.

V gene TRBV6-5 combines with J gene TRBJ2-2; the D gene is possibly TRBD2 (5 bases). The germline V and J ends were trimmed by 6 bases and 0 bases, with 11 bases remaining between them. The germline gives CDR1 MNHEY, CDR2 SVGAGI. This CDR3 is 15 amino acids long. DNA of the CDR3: TGTGCCAGCAGGAGAGGGTATTCGAACACCGGGGAGCTGTTTTTT. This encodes CASRRGYSNTGELFF.

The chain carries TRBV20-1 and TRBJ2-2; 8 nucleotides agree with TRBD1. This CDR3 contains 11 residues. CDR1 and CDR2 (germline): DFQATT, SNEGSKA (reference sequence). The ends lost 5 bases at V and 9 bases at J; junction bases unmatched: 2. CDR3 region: CSAGQGRELFF. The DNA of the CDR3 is TGCAGTGCTGGACAGGGAAGGGAGCTGTTTTTT.

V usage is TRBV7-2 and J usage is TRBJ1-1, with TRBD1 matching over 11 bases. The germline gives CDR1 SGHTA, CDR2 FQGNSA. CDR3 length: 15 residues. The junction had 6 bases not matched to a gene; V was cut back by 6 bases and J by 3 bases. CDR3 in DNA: TGTGCCAGCAGTCAGAGGGACAGGGGGTACACTGAAGCTTTCTTT. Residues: CASSQRDRGYTEAFF.

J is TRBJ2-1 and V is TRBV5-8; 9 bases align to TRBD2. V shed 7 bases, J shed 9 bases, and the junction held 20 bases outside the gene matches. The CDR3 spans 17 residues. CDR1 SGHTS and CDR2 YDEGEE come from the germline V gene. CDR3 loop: CASSPPRRGGASREQFF. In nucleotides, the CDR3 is TGTGCCAGCTCCCCCCCCCGCCGCGGGGGGGCATCCCGTGAGCAGTTCTTC.

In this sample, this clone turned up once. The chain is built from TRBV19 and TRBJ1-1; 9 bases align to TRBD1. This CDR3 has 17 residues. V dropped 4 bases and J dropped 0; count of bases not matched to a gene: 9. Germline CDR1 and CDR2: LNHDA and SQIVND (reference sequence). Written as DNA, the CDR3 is TGTGCCAGTAGTAGCCGGACAGGGGCGATACTGAACACTGAAGCTTTCTTT. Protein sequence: CASSSRTGAILNTEAFF.

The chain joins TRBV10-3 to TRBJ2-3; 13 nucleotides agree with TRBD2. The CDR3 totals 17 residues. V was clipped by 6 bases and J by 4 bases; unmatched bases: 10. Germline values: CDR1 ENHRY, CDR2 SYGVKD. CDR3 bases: TGTGCCATCAGCGCCGCACCACTAGCGGGAGGGTCAGATACGCAGTATTTT. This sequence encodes CAISAAPLAGGSDTQYF.

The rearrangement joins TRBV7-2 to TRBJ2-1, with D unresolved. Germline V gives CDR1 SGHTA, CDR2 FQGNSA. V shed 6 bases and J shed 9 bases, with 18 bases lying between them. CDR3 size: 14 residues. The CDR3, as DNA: TGTGCCAGCAGACAGCAGGTGACTGGCGGTGAGCAGTTCTTC. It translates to CASRQQVTGGEQFF.

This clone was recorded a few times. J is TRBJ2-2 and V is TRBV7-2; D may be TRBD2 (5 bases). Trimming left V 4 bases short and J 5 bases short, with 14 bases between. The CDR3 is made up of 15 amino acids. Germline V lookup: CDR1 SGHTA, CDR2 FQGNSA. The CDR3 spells CASSSTLEGTGELFF. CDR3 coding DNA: TGTGCCAGCAGCTCCACGCTAGAGGGAACCGGGGAGCTGTTTTTT. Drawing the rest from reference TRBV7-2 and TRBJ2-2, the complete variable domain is GAGVSQSPSNKVTEKGKDVELRCDPISGHTALYWYRQSLGQGLEFLIYFQGNSAPDKSGLPSDRFSAERTGGSVSTLTIQRTQQEDSAVYLCASSSTLEGTGELFFGEGSRLTVL.

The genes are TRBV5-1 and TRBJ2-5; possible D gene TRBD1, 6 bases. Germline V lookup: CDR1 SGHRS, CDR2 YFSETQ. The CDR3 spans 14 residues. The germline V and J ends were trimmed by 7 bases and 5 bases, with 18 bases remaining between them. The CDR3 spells CASHSTGQAETQYF. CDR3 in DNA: TGCGCCAGCCACTCGACAGGCCAAGCGGAGACCCAGTACTTC.

The CDR3 DNA is TGTGCCAGCGGCAGGACTAGCACAGATACGCAGTATTTT. Its translation is CASGRTSTDTQYF. The V gene is TRBV5-4, the J gene TRBJ2-3; perhaps TRBD2 as D (5 bases). Germline V CDR1 and CDR2: SGHNT, YYREEE (reference sequence). The CDR3 has 13 amino acids. V was pared by 7 bases and J by 0 bases, with 9 bases between. Drawing the rest from reference TRBV5-4 and TRBJ2-3, the complete variable domain is ETGVTQSPTHLIKTRGQQVTLRCSSQSGHNTVSWYQQALGQGPQFIFQYYREEENGRGNFPPRFSGLQFPNYSSELNVNALELDDSALYLCASGRTSTDTQYFGPGTRLTVL.

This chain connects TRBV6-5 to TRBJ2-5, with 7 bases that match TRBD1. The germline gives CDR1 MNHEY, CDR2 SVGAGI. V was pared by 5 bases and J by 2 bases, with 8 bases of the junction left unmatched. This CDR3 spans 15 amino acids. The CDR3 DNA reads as TGTGCCAGCAGTCGCGCCGTGACAGGGCAAGAGACCCAGTACTTC. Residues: CASSRAVTGQETQYF.

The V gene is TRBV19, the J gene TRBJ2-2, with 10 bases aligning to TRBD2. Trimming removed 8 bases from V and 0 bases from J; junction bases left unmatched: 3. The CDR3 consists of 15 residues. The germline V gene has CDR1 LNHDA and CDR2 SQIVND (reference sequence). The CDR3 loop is CASRTSGANTGELFF. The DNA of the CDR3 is TGTGCCAGTCGGACTAGCGGAGCGAACACCGGGGAGCTGTTTTTT.

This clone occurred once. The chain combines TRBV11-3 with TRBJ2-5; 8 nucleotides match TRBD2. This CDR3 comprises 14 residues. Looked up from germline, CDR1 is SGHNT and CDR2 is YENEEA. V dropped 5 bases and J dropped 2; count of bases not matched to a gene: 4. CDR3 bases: TGTGCCAGCAGCACCGGGACTAGGCAAGAGACCCAGTACTTC. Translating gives CASSTGTRQETQYF. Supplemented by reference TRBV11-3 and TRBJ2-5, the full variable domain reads EAGVVQSPRYKIIEKKQPVAFWCNPISGHNTLYWYLQNLGQGPELLIRYENEEAVDDSQLPKDRFSAERLKGVDSTLKIQPAELGDSAVYLCASSTGTRQETQYFGPGTRLLVL.

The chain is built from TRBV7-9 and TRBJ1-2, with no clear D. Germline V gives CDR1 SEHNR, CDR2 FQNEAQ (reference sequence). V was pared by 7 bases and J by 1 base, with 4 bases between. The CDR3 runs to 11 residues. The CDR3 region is CASTDNYGYTF. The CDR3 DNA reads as TGTGCCAGCACAGATAACTATGGCTACACCTTC.

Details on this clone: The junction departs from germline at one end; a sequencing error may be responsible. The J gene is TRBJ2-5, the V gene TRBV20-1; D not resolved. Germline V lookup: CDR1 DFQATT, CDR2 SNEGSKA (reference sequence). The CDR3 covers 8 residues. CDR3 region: CSARDSDF. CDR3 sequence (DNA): TGCAGTGCTAGAGACTCAGACTTC.

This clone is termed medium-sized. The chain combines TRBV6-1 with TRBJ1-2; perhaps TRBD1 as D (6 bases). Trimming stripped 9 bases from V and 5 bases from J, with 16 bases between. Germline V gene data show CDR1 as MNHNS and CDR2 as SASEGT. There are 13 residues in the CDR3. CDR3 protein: CASHSGARYGYTF. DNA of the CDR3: TGTGCCAGTCACTCAGGGGCGCGATATGGCTACACCTTC.

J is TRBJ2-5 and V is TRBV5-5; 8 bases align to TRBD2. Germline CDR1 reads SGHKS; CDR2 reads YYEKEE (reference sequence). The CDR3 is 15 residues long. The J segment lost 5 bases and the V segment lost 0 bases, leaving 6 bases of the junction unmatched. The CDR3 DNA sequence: TGTGCCAGCAGCTTGGATGGGACTAGAGGGGAGACCCAGTACTTC. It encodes CASSLDGTRGETQYF.

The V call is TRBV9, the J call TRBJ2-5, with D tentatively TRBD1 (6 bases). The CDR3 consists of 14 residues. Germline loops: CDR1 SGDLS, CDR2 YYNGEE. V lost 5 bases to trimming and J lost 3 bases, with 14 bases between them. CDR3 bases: TGTGCCAGCAGTACAGGGAACCGTAAAGAGACCCAGTACTTC. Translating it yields CASSTGNRKETQYF.

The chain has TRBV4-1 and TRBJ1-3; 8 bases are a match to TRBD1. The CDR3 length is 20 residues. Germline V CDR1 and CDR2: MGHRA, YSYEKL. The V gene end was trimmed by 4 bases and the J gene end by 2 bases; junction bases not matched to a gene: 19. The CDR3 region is CASSPQEVLSGGPAGNTIYF. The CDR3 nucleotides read TGCGCCAGCAGCCCTCAGGAGGTGTTGTCAGGGGGCCCTGCTGGAAACACCATATATTTT.

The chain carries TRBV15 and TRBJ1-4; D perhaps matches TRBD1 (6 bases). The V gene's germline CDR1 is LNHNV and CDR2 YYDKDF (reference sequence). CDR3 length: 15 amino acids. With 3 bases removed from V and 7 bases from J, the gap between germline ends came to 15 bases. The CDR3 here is CATSSGTFPSEKLFF. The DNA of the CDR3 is TGTGCCACCAGCAGTGGGACATTCCCGAGTGAAAAACTGTTTTTT. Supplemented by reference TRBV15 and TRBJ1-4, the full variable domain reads DAMVIQNPRYQVTQFGKPVTLSCSQTLNHNVMYWYQQKSSQAPKLLFHYYDKDFNNEADTPDNFQSRRPNTSFCFLDIRSPGLGDTAMYLCATSSGTFPSEKLFFGSGTQLSVL.

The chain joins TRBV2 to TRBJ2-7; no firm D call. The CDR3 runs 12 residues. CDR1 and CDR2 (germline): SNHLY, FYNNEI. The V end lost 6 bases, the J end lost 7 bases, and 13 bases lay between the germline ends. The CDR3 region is CASRGSEEEQYF. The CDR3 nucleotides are TGTGCCAGCAGGGGGTCAGAGGAAGAGCAGTACTTC.